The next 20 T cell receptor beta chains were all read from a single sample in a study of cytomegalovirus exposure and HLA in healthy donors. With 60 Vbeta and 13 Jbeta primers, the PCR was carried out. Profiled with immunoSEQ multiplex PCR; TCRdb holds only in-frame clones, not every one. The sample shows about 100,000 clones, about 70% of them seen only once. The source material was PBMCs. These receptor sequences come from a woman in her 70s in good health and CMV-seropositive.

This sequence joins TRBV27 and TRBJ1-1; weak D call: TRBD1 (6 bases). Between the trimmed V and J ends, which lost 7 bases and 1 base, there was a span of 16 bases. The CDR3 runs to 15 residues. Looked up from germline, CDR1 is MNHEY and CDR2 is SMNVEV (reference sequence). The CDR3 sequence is CASTPIGTPNTEAFF. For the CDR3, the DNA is TGTGCCAGCACTCCAATCGGGACACCGAACACTGAAGCTTTCTTT.

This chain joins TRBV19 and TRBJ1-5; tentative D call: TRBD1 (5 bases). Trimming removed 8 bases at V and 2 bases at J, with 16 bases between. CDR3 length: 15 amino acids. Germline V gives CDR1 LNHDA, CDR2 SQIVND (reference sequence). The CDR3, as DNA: TGTGCCAGTGCCTTTGGAGGGGCCGGCAATCAGCCCCAGCATTTT. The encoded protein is CASAFGGAGNQPQHF.

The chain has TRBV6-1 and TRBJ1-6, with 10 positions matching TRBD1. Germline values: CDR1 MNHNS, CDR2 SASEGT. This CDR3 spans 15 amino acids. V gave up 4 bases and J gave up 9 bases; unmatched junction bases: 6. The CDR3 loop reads CASSGGQGSGSPLHF. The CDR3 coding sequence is TGTGCCAGCAGTGGGGGACAGGGGTCGGGTTCACCCCTCCACTTT.

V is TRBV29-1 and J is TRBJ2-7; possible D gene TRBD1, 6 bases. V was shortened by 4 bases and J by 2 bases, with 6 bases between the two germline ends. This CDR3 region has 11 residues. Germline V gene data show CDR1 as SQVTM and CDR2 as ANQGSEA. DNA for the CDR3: TGCAGCGTTGGGACAGCCTACGAGCAGTACTTC. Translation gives CSVGTAYEQYF.

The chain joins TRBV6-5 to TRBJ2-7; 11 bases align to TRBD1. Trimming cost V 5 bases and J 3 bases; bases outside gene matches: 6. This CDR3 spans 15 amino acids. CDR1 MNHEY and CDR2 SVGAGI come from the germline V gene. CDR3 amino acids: CASSRGGQGVYEQYF. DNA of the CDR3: TGTGCCAGCAGTAGAGGGGGACAGGGGGTCTACGAGCAGTACTTC.

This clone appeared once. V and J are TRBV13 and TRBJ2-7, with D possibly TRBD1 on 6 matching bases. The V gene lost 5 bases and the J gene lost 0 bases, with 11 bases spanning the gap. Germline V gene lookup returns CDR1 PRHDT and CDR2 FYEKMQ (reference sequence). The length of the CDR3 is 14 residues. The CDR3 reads CASSPRTASYEQYF. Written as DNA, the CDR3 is TGTGCCAGCAGCCCCCGGACAGCCTCCTACGAGCAGTACTTC.

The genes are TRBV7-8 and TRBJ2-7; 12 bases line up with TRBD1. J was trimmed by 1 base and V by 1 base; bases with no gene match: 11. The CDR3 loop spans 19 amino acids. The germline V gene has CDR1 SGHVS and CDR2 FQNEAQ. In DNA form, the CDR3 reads TGTGCCAGCAGCTTAGTATGGGACAGGGGGCTAGCGGAATCCTACGAGCAGTACTTC. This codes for CASSLVWDRGLAESYEQYF.

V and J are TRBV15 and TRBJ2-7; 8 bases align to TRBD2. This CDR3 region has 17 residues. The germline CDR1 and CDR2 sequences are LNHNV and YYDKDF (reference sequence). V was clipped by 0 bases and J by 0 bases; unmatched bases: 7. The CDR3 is CATSRDAAGDSSYEQYF. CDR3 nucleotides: TGTGCCACCAGCAGAGACGCAGCGGGGGATTCCTCCTACGAGCAGTACTTC. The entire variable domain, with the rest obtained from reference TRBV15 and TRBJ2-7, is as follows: DAMVIQNPRYQVTQFGKPVTLSCSQTLNHNVMYWYQQKSSQAPKLLFHYYDKDFNNEADTPDNFQSRRPNTSFCFLDIRSPGLGDTAMYLCATSRDAAGDSSYEQYFGPGTRLTVT.

The CDR3 sequence: CASSLVRGPDTQYF. CDR3 DNA sequence: TGTGCCAGCAGTTTGGTAAGGGGTCCAGATACGCAGTATTTT. The chain links TRBV2 to TRBJ2-3; D perhaps matches TRBD1 (5 bases). The germline V and J ends were trimmed by 5 bases and 4 bases, with 13 bases remaining between them. Germline V gives CDR1 SNHLY, CDR2 FYNNEI. This CDR3 contains 14 residues.

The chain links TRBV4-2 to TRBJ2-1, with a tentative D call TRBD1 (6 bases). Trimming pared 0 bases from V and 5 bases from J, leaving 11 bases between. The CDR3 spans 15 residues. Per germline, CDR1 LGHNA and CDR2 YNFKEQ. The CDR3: CASSQDGGMDNEQFF. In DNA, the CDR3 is TGTGCCAGCAGCCAAGATGGGGGCATGGACAATGAGCAGTTCTTC.

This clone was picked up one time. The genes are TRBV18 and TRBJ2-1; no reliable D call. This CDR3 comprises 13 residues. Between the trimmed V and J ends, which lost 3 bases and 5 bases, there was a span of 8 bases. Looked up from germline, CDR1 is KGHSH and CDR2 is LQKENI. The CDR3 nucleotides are TGTGCCAGCTCACCCGGTCTTGACAATGAGCAGTTCTTC. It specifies CASSPGLDNEQFF.

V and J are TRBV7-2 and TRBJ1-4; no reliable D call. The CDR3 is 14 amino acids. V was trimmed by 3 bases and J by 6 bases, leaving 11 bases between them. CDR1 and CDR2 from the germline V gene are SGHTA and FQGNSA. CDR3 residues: CASSFSRRDEKLFF. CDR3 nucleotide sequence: TGTGCCAGCAGCTTTAGTAGGAGGGATGAAAAACTGTTTTTT.

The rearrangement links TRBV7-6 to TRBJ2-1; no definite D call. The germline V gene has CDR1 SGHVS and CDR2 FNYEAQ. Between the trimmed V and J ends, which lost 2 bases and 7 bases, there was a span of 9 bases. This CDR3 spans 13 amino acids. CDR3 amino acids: CASSLTEKNEQFF. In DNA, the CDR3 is TGTGCCAGCAGCTTAACTGAGAAAAATGAGCAGTTCTTC.

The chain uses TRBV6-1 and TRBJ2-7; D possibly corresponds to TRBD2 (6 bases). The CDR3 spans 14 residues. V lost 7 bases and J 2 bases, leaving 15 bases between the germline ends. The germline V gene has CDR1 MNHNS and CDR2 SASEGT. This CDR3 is CASIPGPGAYEQYF. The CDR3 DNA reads TGTGCCAGCATACCCGGGCCGGGGGCCTACGAGCAGTACTTC.

CDR3 in amino acids: CASSPREVDRLNEKLFF. The CDR3, as DNA: TGTGCCAGCTCACCACGGGAGGTGGACCGTCTGAATGAAAAACTGTTTTTT. This chain joins TRBV18 and TRBJ1-4; D gene ambiguous. V dropped 1 base and J dropped 5 bases, with 17 bases sitting between them. Per the germline V gene, CDR1 is KGHSH and CDR2 is LQKENI. This CDR3 region has 17 residues.

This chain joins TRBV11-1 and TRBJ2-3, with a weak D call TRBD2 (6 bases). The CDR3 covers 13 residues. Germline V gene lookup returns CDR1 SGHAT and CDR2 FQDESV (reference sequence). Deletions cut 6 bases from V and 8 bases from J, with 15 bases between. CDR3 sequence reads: CASSSTVGGTQYF. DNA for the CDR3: TGTGCCAGCAGTTCGACAGTCGGGGGTACGCAGTATTTT.

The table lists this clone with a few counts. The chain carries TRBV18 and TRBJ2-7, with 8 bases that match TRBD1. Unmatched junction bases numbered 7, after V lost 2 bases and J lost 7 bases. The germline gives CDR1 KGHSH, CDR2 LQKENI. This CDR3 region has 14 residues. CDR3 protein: CASSPFRTGTEQYF. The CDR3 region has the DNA TGTGCCAGCTCACCATTTAGGACAGGGACGGAGCAGTACTTC. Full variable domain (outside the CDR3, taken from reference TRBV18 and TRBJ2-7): NAGVMQNPRHLVRRRGQEARLRCSPMKGHSHVYWYRQLPEEGLKFMVYLQKENIIDESGMPKERFSAEFPKEGPSILRIQQVVRGDSAAYFCASSPFRTGTEQYFGPGTRLTVT.

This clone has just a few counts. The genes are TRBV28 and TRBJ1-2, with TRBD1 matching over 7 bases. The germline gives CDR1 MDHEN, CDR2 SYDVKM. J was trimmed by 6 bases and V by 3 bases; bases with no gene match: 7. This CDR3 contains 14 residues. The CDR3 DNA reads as TGTGCCAGCAGTTTGACGACAGGGCGCCATGGCTACACCTTC. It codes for CASSLTTGRHGYTF.

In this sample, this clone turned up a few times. CDR3 sequence reads: CASSLGGQQETQYF. In DNA, the CDR3 is TGTGCCAGCAGCTTAGGCGGACAGCAAGAGACCCAGTACTTC. This chain links TRBV7-2 with TRBJ2-5; tentative D call: TRBD1 (6 bases). CDR3 length equals 14 residues. The ends were cut back, 1 base at V and 2 bases at J, with 8 bases in the middle. The germline V gene encodes CDR1 SGHTA and CDR2 FQGNSA.

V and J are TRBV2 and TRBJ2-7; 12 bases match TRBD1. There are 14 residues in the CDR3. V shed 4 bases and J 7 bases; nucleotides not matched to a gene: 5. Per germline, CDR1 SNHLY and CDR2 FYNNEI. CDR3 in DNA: TGTGCCAGCAGTGGGGACAGGGGGCTCAGGGAGCAGTACTTC. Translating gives CASSGDRGLREQYF.